These T cell receptor beta chains were read from a single sample in a study of shared clonotypes between healthy human individuals. TCRdb's table, derived via immunoSEQ multiplex PCR, lists solely in-frame clones and lacks some. The repertoire holds about 490,000 clones, with less than 80% as singletons. Input material: PBMCs. Every receptor here comes from a middle-aged woman in good health. Some clones in this sample may be carry-over from other donors' samples. Both conserved end residues are part of each CDR3.

CDR3 protein	V gene	J gene
CASSRLLMVGTDTQYF	TRBV5-1	TRBJ2-3
CASSQGLGINSYEQYF	TRBV4-3	TRBJ2-7
CASSLRGGSYNEQFF	TRBV7-7	TRBJ2-1
CASPDRGVDGYTF	TRBV19	TRBJ1-2
CASRGLAGGGTDTQYF	TRBV2	TRBJ2-3
CASSTRREAGDTQYF	TRBV5-4	TRBJ2-3
CASSARQEWETQYF	TRBV7-9	TRBJ2-5
CASSLETGYNEQFF	TRBV5-1	TRBJ2-1
CASSPGSPQTPGNTIYF	TRBV7-2	TRBJ1-3
CASSPRKRGKLFF	TRBV7-3	TRBJ1-4
CASSLQGSTNTGELFF	TRBV28	TRBJ2-2
CASSPRLAGQETQYF	TRBV5-4	TRBJ2-5
CSVTRGANAEQYF	TRBV29-1	-
CASSRREYEQYF	TRBV7-9	TRBJ2-7
CASSQTSGTYNEQFF	TRBV6-5	TRBJ2-1
CASSPDSGNTIYF	TRBV6-5	TRBJ1-3
CASSFSRNTEAFF	TRBV5-1	TRBJ1-1
CASSSDRGGTQYF	TRBV27	TRBJ2-5
CASSPGTMETYEQYF	TRBV7-9	TRBJ2-7
CASSSGTAEGTQYF	TRBV11-3	TRBJ2-3
CASSLGTGYSYEQYF	TRBV7-2	TRBJ2-7
CASSLGSGNEQFF	TRBV7-3	TRBJ2-1
CASSPRLVYSPDTQYF	TRBV27	TRBJ2-3
CASSLAGPGELFF	TRBV5-1	TRBJ2-2
CASSGQGRYEQYF	TRBV25-1	TRBJ2-7
CASSQGGTVTGEQYF	TRBV4-3	TRBJ2-7
CAWSEGGLTYEQYF	TRBV30	TRBJ2-7
CSVELAGYEQFF	TRBV29-1	TRBJ2-1
CASSPPIRAGASGNTIYF	TRBV18	TRBJ1-3
CASSGPDRVLETQYF	TRBV5-5	TRBJ2-5
CASSLYLSSYNEQFF	TRBV27	TRBJ2-1
CASSFPTSGTYEQYF	TRBV11-2	TRBJ2-7
CASSAQSGETQYF	TRBV2	TRBJ2-5
CASSARASWVTEAFF	TRBV5-8	TRBJ1-1
CASSPRQGGNYGYTF	TRBV7-2	TRBJ1-2
CASSFSGPPTDTQYF	TRBV5-1	TRBJ2-3
CASSSAEYEQYF	TRBV11-2	TRBJ2-7
CASSEYRRSEQYF	TRBV6-1	TRBJ2-7
CASSRFGNTEAFF	TRBV7-8	TRBJ1-1
CASSHRESSFEQFF	TRBV7-9	TRBJ2-1
CAWKGRGANVLTF	TRBV30	TRBJ2-6
CASSLFWSTNEKLFF	TRBV27	TRBJ1-4
CASMRGIDYNEQFF	TRBV6-5	TRBJ2-1
CASSATGQWSTDTQYF	TRBV7-3	TRBJ2-3
CSAREGIEQYF	TRBV20-1	TRBJ2-7